These 2 T cell receptor beta chains were all obtained from the same sample, sequenced in a study of low-dose radiotherapy and immunotherapy resistance in tumors (dated by TCRdb to between 2020 and 2023). The sample's time point label, in plain terms: after trial treatment. The label giving this sample's treatment or condition can be read as: LDRT plus nivolumab, ipilimumab, low-dose cyclophosphamide and aspirin (RACIN trial). Sequencing used an Illumina HiSeq 2500. To make first-strand cDNA, Superscript III was used along with a set of TRAV- and TRBV-specific primers so that both the TCRalpha and TCRbeta chains were covered. TCRs were amplified with Phusion for approximately 20 PCR cycles using a constant-region primer together with the adapter attached to the V primers. TCRdb trimmed public reads at Q25 via fastp, called clones via MiXCR and kept in-frame beta chains. Every entry covers one CDR3 protein and lists the most common genes and DNA from its rows. This sample holds under 40,000 distinct CDR3 sequences; about 53% were observed only once. The ten largest clonotypes hold around 5.4% of the sample.

Sequencing was performed on PBMCs, taken after low-dose radiotherapy plus immunotherapy. The receptor source for this set is a male donor with gallbladder cancer.

Ten or more counts support this clonotype. The rearrangement joins TRBV5-5 to TRBJ1-1; tentative D call: TRBD1 (5 bases). Germline V gene data show CDR1 as SGHKS and CDR2 as YYEKEE (reference sequence). V lost 3 bases and J lost 1, with 10 bases in between. CDR3 size: 14 residues. CDR3 DNA: TGTGCCAGCAGCTGGGGGGGGGAGAACACTGAAGCTTTCTTT. The encoded protein is CASSWGGENTEAFF.

This clonotype was recorded many times. The chain recombines TRBV21-1 with TRBJ2-1; TRBD1 is the table's D call, not checked against the DNA. TRBV21-1 is labeled a pseudogene. This CDR3 comprises 16 residues. CDR3 DNA: TGTGCCAGCAGCAAAGGGCTGGGAAACTTCCCCCATGAGCAGTTCTTC. As protein: CASSKGLGNFPHEQFF.